This T cell receptor beta chain comes out of a study of low-dose radiotherapy and immunotherapy resistance in tumors. V shed 5 bases and J 10 bases; nucleotides not matched to a gene: 17. CDR3 length: 16 amino acids. Germline CDR1 MNHGY, CDR2 SAAAGT. This clonotype came up many times. Time point indicated: after trial treatment. Treatment in this sample: LDRT plus nivolumab, ipilimumab, low-dose cyclophosphamide and aspirin (RACIN trial). Advanced solid tumors without tumor-infiltrating lymphocytes were required for inclusion. Both a constant-region primer and a V-primer adapter served to amplify TCRs across about 20 PCR cycles. MiXCR was run by TCRdb on the reads, yielding one entry per CDR3 protein. The sample consists of over 50,000 distinct CDR3 sequences, around a third of them appearing once.

This sequence originates from a male donor with rectosigmoid adenocarcinoma. The material sequenced was PBMCs, taken after low-dose radiotherapy plus immunotherapy. The V call is TRBV6-8, the J call TRBJ2-1, with TRBD2 matching over 7 bases. The CDR3, as DNA: TGTGCCAGCAGTCAACCCGAGGGAGCGGGGTCCCTCGAGCAGTTCTTC. Translation gives CASSQPEGAGSLEQFF.